This TCR beta chain was recorded in a study of prognosis after radiotherapy for stage I lung cancer. Overall study: About twelve men and 6 women, aged about 53 to 85 and with a median age of around 74 years, made up the patients. Study-level points and caveats: Patients with metastases reportedly showed TRBV and TRBJ gene usage that differed from patients without metastases. Patients developing distant metastases showed lower Shannon entropy after stereotactic body radiation therapy.

Of note for this clonotype: Its antigen is undetermined.

V was cut by 0 bases and J by 2 bases, with 11 bases left in between. Germline V gives CDR1 MNHNY, CDR2 SVGAGI (reference sequence). The CDR3 contains 15 residues. Two-round multiplex PCR, the amplification method, yielded TCR beta CDR3 from genomic DNA. Each TRBV and TRBJ gene had its own primer in the first PCR round. TCRdb recomputed calls from the multiplex PCR reads with MiXCR, one row per CDR3 protein. Counted here are about 47,000 distinct CDR3 sequences, under 45% occurring once; the ten biggest clones make up just under 9.5%. V gene TRBV6-6 combines with J gene TRBJ2-7, with no clear D. This TCR was recovered from a donor at least 50 years old with non-small cell lung cancer. The material was PBMCs, obtained before or after stereotactic body radiation therapy (not recorded which). CDR3 loop: CASSYSTSLTYEQYF. CDR3 sequence (DNA): TGTGCCAGCAGTTACTCGACGAGCTTGACCTACGAGCAGTACTTC.